One and the same sample provided the 17 T cell receptor beta chains below, sequenced in a study of T-cell reconstitution after alpha-beta-depleted transplantation in children. Unique molecular identifiers were incorporated into the prepared TCRbeta library. From the PCR reads, TCRdb called clonotypes with MiXCR, one entry per CDR3 protein. The sample has roughly 590,000 distinct CDR3 sequences; over 15% are singletons. This sample comprised PBMCs from the stem cell graft donor, obtained from the stem cell graft. Receptors originate from a human donor who donated a stem cell graft to a child with acute myeloid leukemia.

V is TRBV12-3 or TRBV12-4 and J is TRBJ2-6; D gene unclear. The CDR3 sequence is 16 residues long. Trimming removed 1 base from V and 5 bases from J, with 12 bases in between. The CDR3 bases are TGTGCCAGCAGTTTAGGGCGGCCCCCAAGGGCCAACGTCCTGACTTTC. It translates to CASSLGRPPRANVLTF.

This rearrangement joins TRBV30 to TRBJ2-3, with TRBD2 identical over 12 bases. CDR1 is GTSNPN and CDR2 is SVGIG in the germline V gene (reference sequence). Losses at the gene ends were 0 bases for V and 14 bases for J; bases not matched to a gene: 12. The CDR3 covers 15 residues. The CDR3 loop is CAWSVPLLAGGPRYF. CDR3 in DNA: TGTGCCTGGAGTGTACCCTTACTAGCGGGGGGCCCTAGGTATTTT.

This chain uses TRBV20-1 with TRBJ1-2; tentatively, D is TRBD1 (5 bases). Germline V gene data show CDR1 as DFQATT and CDR2 as SNEGSKA (reference sequence). The CDR3 length is 11 residues. V was trimmed by 6 bases and J by 8 bases, leaving 13 bases between them. The CDR3 nucleotides are TGCAGTGCGGAGGTGGGACCCGGCTACACCTTC. Protein sequence: CSAEVGPGYTF.

This clonotype was counted between two and nine times. The chain joins TRBV7-9 to TRBJ1-1, with no clear D. Per germline, CDR1 SEHNR and CDR2 FQNEAQ (reference sequence). The CDR3 length is 15 residues. Trimming took off 7 bases at V and 1 base at J, with 16 bases between the two ends. As DNA, the CDR3 is TGTGCCAGCAACCAAGAGGGCCGGGGGAACACTGAAGCTTTCTTT. Its protein is CASNQEGRGNTEAFF.

This clonotype was counted only a few times. The rearrangement joins TRBV20-1 to TRBJ2-2, with D possibly being TRBD1 (5 bases). The CDR3 loop spans 14 amino acids. In germline, CDR1 is DFQATT, CDR2 SNEGSKA (reference sequence). Trimming took 1 base from V and 4 from J, leaving 10 bases between them. The CDR3: CSARGRASTGELFF. In DNA, the CDR3 is TGCAGTGCTAGAGGCAGGGCTTCCACCGGGGAGCTGTTTTTT.

The V call is TRBV27, the J call TRBJ2-3, with a possible D match to TRBD1 (5 bases). Germline CDR1 MNHEY, CDR2 SMNVEV (reference sequence). Trimming removed 5 bases at V and 0 bases at J, with 12 bases between. The CDR3 runs to 15 residues. The CDR3 coding sequence is TGTGCCAGCAGTAAACAGGTACCTAGCACAGATACGCAGTATTTT. Its protein is CASSKQVPSTDTQYF.

This rearrangement joins TRBV6-1 to TRBJ2-2; D is ambiguous. This CDR3 spans 15 amino acids. Germline CDR1 reads MNHNS; CDR2 reads SASEGT. Trimming cost V 3 bases and J 1 base, with 9 bases left between them. Written as DNA, the CDR3 is TGTGCCAGCAGTGACGGCCACCAGAACACCGGGGAGCTGTTTTTT. Protein sequence: CASSDGHQNTGELFF.

The V and J genes are TRBV4-1 and TRBJ1-3; D is ambiguous. Between the trimmed V and J ends, which lost 2 bases and 4 bases, there was a span of 3 bases. Germline CDR1 reads MGHRA; CDR2 reads YSYEKL. The CDR3 is 12 amino acids. The CDR3 here is CASSQYGNTIYF. The CDR3 DNA is TGCGCCAGCAGCCAATACGGAAACACCATATATTTT.

On this clonotype: Lacking the conserved final phenylalanine or tryptophan, this CDR3 likely reflects a read error. V usage is TRBV20-1 and J usage is TRBJ2-7, with D unclear. Germline V gene sequence: CDR1 DFQATT, CDR2 SNEGSKA (reference sequence). CDR3 length equals 16 residues. V lost 3 bases to trimming and J lost 2 bases, with 20 bases between them. The CDR3 DNA reads as TGCAGTGCTAGGGGCCTGGACGGGCACCCTACCTACGAGCAGTACCTC. Its protein is CSARGLDGHPTYEQYL.

This clonotype was observed many times. The V call is TRBV20-1, the J call TRBJ2-3; D call uncertain. CDR1 is DFQATT, CDR2 SNEGSKA, per germline (reference sequence). V gave up 1 base and J gave up 4 bases, with 6 bases separating them. The CDR3 length is 12 residues. The CDR3 region is CSARARADTQYF. CDR3 nucleotides: TGCAGTGCTAGAGCCCGGGCAGATACGCAGTATTTT.

The chain has TRBV7-8 and TRBJ2-2, with 7 bases lining up with TRBD2. The CDR3 sequence is 15 residues long. Germline values: CDR1 SGHVS, CDR2 FQNEAQ. The V gene end was trimmed by 2 bases and the J gene end by 6 bases; junction bases not matched to a gene: 6. As DNA, the CDR3 is TGTGCCAGCAGCTTACTAAGCGGGGCTCCCGGGGAGCTGTTTTTT. Protein: CASSLLSGAPGELFF.

This clonotype was seen a few times. The chain recombines TRBV7-2 with TRBJ2-1; TRBD2 is a possible D gene (5 bases). The germline V gene encodes CDR1 SGHTA and CDR2 FQGNSA. This CDR3 comprises 15 residues. With 2 bases removed from V and 7 bases from J, the gap between germline ends came to 15 bases. The CDR3 loop is CASSLSGPTGNEQFF. DNA of the CDR3: TGTGCCAGCAGCTTATCGGGCCCAACGGGGAATGAGCAGTTCTTC.

Many counts were recorded for this clonotype. V is TRBV29-1 and J is TRBJ2-3, with TRBD2 identical over 9 bases. The ends lost 7 bases at V and 5 bases at J; junction bases unmatched: 16. CDR3 length equals 16 residues. Germline V gene data show CDR1 as SQVTM and CDR2 as ANQGSEA. The CDR3, as DNA: TGCAGCGCCCTCGACAGGATTAGCGGGGGCGGAGATACGCAGTATTTT. Translation gives CSALDRISGGGDTQYF.

This clonotype appeared a few times. This could be a read error, since a much larger clone is one nucleotide away. The chain recombines TRBV7-9 with TRBJ2-1; D is unresolved. Germline V lookup: CDR1 SEHNR, CDR2 FQNEAQ (reference sequence). The CDR3 totals 15 residues. Trimming took 1 base from V and 0 from J, leaving 7 bases between them. The CDR3 nucleotides are TGTGCCAGCAGCTTAGACCTACCCTCCTACAATGAGCAGTTCTTC. It specifies CASSLDLPSYNEQFF.

This clonotype came up a few times. V gene TRBV28 combines with J gene TRBJ2-7, with D tentatively TRBD2 (5 bases). The germline V gene encodes CDR1 MDHEN and CDR2 SYDVKM. The CDR3 extends over 13 amino acids. Trimming took off 3 bases at V and 3 bases at J, with 9 bases between the two ends. CDR3 bases: TGTGCCAGCAGTTTGGGAGCAGACTACGAGCAGTACGTC. Its protein product is CASSLGADYEQYV.

There are a few counts of this clonotype. The gene calls are TRBV7-8 and TRBJ2-7; possible D gene TRBD1, 6 bases. The germline V gene encodes CDR1 SGHVS and CDR2 FQNEAQ. CDR3 length equals 14 residues. The V end was cut by 5 bases, the J end by 1 base, with 12 bases between. CDR3 loop: CASSENRASYEQYV. The CDR3 region has the DNA TGTGCCAGCAGCGAAAACAGGGCATCCTACGAGCAGTACGTC.

This clonotype was counted a few times. The chain has TRBV24-1 and TRBJ1-1, with a weak D call TRBD1 (5 bases). From germline, CDR1 is KGHDR and CDR2 SFDVKD. The length of the CDR3 is 17 residues. The V and J ends lost 8 bases and 0 bases respectively, with 21 bases between them. The CDR3 sequence: CATKTRGQGPMNTEAFF. CDR3 DNA: TGTGCCACCAAAACCCGGGGCCAAGGACCGATGAACACTGAAGCTTTCTTT.